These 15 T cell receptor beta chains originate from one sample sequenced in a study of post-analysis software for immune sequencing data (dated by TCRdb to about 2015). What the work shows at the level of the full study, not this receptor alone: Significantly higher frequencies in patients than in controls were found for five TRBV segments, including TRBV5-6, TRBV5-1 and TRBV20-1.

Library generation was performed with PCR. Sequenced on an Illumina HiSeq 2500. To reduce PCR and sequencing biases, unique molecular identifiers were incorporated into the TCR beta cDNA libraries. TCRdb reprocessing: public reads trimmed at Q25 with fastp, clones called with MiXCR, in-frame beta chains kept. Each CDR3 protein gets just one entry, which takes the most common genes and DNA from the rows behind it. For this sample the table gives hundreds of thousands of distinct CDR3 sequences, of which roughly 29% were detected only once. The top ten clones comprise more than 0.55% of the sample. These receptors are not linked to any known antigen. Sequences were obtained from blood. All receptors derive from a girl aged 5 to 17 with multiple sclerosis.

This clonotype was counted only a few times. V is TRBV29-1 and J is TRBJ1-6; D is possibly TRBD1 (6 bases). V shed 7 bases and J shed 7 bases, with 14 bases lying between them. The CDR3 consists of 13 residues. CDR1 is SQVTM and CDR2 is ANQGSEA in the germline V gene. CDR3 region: CSAAGGPNSPLHF. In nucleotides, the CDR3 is TGCAGCGCCGCGGGGGGCCCCAATTCACCCCTCCACTTT.

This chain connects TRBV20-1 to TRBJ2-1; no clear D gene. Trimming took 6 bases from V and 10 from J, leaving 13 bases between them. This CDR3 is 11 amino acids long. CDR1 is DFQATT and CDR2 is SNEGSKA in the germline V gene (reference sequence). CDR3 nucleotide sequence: TGCAGTGCCCACACTCCCAGCGAGCAGTTCTTC. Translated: CSAHTPSEQFF.

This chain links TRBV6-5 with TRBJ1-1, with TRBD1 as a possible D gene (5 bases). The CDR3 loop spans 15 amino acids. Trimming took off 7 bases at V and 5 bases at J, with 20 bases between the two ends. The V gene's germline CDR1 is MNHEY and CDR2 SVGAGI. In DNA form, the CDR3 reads TGTGCCAGCACCGAAACTCAATGGGACCGAACTGAAGCTTTCTTT. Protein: CASTETQWDRTEAFF.

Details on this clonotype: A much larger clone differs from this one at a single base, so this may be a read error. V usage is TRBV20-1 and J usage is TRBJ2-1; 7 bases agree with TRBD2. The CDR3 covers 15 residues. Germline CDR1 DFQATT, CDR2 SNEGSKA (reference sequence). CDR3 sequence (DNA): TGCAGTGCTAGAGAAGCTAGCGGTGACTACAGTGAGCAGTTCTTC. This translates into CSAREASGDYSEQFF.

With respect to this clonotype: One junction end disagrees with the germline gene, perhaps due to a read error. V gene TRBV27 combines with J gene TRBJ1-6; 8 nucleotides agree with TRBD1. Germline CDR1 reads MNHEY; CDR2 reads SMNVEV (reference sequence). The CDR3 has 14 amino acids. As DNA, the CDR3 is TGTGCCTGCAGTTTGGGACAGGTCGTTTCACCCCTCCACTTT. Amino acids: CACSLGQVVSPLHF.

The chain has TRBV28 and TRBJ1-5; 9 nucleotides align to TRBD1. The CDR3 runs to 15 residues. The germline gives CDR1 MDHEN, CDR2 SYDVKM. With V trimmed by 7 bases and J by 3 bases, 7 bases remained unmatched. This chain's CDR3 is CASMSGQGYNQPQHF. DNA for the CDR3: TGTGCCAGCATGAGCGGACAGGGGTACAATCAGCCCCAGCATTTT.

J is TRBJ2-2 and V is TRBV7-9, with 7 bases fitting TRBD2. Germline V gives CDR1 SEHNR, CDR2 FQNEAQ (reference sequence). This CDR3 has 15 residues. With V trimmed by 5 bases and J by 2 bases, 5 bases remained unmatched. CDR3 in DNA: TGTGCCAGCAGCACTAGCGTTGGAAACACCGGGGAGCTGTTTTTT. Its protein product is CASSTSVGNTGELFF.

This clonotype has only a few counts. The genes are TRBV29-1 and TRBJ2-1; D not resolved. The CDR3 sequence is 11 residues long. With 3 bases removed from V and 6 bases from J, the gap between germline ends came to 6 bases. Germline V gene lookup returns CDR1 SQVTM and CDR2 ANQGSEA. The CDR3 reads CSVDWGNEQFF. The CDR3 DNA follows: TGCAGCGTTGACTGGGGCAATGAGCAGTTCTTC.

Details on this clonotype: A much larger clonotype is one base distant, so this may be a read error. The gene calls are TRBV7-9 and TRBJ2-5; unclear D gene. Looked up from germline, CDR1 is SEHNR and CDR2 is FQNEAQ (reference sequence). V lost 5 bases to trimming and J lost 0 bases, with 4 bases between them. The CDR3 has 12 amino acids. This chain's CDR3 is CASSRHQETQYF. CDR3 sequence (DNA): TGTGCCAGCAGCCGGCACCAAGAGACCCAGTACTTC.

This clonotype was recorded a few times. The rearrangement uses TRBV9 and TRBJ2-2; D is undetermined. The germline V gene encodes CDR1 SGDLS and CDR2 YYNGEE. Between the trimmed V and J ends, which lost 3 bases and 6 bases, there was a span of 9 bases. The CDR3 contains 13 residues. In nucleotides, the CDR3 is TGTGCCAGCAGCGATTTTGTTCCCGGGGAGCTGTTTTTT. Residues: CASSDFVPGELFF.

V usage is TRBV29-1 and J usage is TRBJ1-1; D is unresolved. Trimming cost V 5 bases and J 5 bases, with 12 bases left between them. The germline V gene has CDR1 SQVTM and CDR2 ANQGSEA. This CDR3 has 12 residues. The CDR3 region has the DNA TGCAGCGTTCGTCCGACCCGAACTGAAGCTTTCTTT. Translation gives CSVRPTRTEAFF.

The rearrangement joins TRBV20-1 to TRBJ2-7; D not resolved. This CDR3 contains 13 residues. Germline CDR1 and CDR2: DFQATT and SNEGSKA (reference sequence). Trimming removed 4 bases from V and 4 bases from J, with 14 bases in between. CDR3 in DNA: TGCAGTGCTATCCTCGACGGTTGGTACGAGCAGTACTTC. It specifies CSAILDGWYEQYF.

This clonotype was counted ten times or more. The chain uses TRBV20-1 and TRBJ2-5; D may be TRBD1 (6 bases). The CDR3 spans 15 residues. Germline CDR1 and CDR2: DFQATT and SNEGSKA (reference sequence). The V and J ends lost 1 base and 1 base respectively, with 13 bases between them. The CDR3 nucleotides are TGCAGTGCTAGAGGCCCTAGACAGGCCCAAGAGACCCAGTACTTC. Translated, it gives CSARGPRQAQETQYF.

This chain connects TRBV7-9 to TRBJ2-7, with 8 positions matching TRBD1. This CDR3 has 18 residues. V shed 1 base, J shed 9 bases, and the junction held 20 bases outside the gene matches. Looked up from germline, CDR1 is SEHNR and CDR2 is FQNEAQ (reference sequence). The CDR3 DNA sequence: TGTGCCAGCAGCTTAGGCCCCGGGACAGGTCTTTCCTACGAGCGGCAGTACTTC. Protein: CASSLGPGTGLSYERQYF. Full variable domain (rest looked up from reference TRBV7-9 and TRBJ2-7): DTGVSQNPRHKITKRGQNVTFRCDPISEHNRLYWYRQTLGQGPEFLTYFQNEAQLEKSRLLSDRFSAERPKGSFSTLEIQRTEQGDSAMYLCASSLGPGTGLSYERQYFGPGTRLTVT.

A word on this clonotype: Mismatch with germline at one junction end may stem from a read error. The CDR3 sequence: CAGSLGGSGEYNEQFF. The DNA for the CDR3 is TGTGCCGGCAGCTTAGGAGGTAGCGGGGAATACAATGAGCAGTTCTTC. The genes are TRBV7-8 and TRBJ2-1; TRBD2 matches 8 bases. CDR1 is SGHVS, CDR2 FQNEAQ, per germline. CDR3 length equals 16 residues.